This entry describes one T cell receptor (beta chain). This receptor's antigen is unknown. It has no much larger one-base neighbor in the sample; base qualities were not kept. The time point tag for this specimen amounts to: baseline before first vaccination. Vaccinee samples were obtained from the UK trials COV001 and COV002, which included a single-blind randomized controlled phase 2/3 trial of AZD1222 (ChAdOx1 nCoV-19) in healthy adults. For TCRbeta chain sequencing, PBMC samples from trial participants were taken at day 0 and at day 28 after the second dose. This specimen comes from a study of T cell responses to AZD1222 COVID-19 vaccine (dated by TCRdb to the early 2020s). About the study as a whole: Because spike-specific TCR depth and breadth did not differ between the two schedules, AZD1222 recipients who got a second dose at roughly 4 weeks were pooled with those who got a second dose at roughly 12 weeks. A total of 233 trial participants underwent TCR sequencing, of whom around 200 received two doses of AZD1222 and 26 received two doses of the MenACWY control vaccine. Trial participants were enrolled by age into 18-55, 56-69 and 70-plus year subgroups, with 148, 28 and 57 TCR-sequenced participants respectively. The study at large found these results: Because no day 14 peak-response samples were available, repertoires were characterized only after the peak T cell response. Participants were mostly white British and included more females than males, and it was suggested by the authors that clonal diversity may have been underestimated. Vaccine-associated CD4 TCRs spanned the whole spike protein, with dominant responses in regions 160-218 and 743-854. Nearly half of unique spike-specific TCRs reportedly recognized epitopes outside regions mutated in the B.1.351 and B.1.1.7 variants. In the small 56-69-year group, the increase in depth fell short of significance, most likely because of low power. Only 5 to 7 AZD1222 recipients were SARS-CoV-2 seropositive at baseline, limiting conclusions about previously exposed vaccinees. A significant rise in spike-specific TCR breadth and depth was observed after two AZD1222 doses relative to day 0 and relative to MenACWY recipients.

The CDR3 sequence holds 15 residues, the cysteine and phenylalanine included. Only CDR3 DNA is held: 45 bases, read in frame from base 1. Trimming accounts for 2 bases at V and 3 bases at J, while the number of junction bases matched to no gene is 4. CDR1 and CDR2 (MNHNS, SASEGT) derive from the germline V gene. The CDR3 regions of human TCRbeta chains were analyzed by immunosequencing. The paper's data handling went like this. TCRs in the repertoires were compared against a reference library of SARS-CoV-2-specific TCRs that had been generated with the MIRA antigen-specificity platform. Breadth meant the fraction of unique TCRs that were SARS-CoV-2-associated, whereas depth meant the fraction of total T cells that were SARS-CoV-2-associated. Using the MIRA data, each spike-specific TCR was assigned both to the spike region to which the TCR was reactive and to a CD4 or CD8 class. Log10-transformed breadth and depth values were compared by one-way ANOVA with Sidak's multiple comparisons tests. The source is immuneACCESS, and TCRdb retained only in-frame sequences with V and J called. Part of the clones is not carried over; for the studies checked, unresolved V genes explain less than half of this, and the remainder is unexplained. The V and J calls and clone size are taken from that table; D and trimming were inferred from the DNA. The sample table holds more than 95,000 clones, of which approximately 90% were seen once. The ten most abundant clones make up around 20% of the sample.

The chain couples TRBV6-1 to TRBJ2-3; 8 central nucleotides agree with TRBD2. The sample consisted of peripheral blood, taken on day 0 of AZD1222 vaccination. The TCR was taken from an adult in good health. CDR3 protein: CASSEPGLETDTQYF. The nucleotide sequence is given as TGTGCCAGCAGTGAACCGGGACTAGAGACAGATACGCAGTATTTT.